These 22 T cell receptor beta chains share one sample of origin, sequenced in a study of cytomegalovirus exposure and HLA in healthy donors. PCR primers comprised 60 Vbeta and 13 Jbeta primers. Repertoires were generated with immunoSEQ multiplex PCR, while TCRdb's copy carries only in-frame clones and drops some. The table shows around 170,000 clones, with over 75% occurring only once. Sample: PBMCs. Every receptor here comes from a man aged 40-50 years in good health and CMV-seropositive.

A few counts support this clone. V is TRBV6-5 and J is TRBJ2-7; a weak D match, TRBD2 (5 bases). The CDR3 covers 14 residues. V was trimmed by 6 bases and J by 0 bases, leaving 12 bases between them. Per the germline V gene, CDR1 is MNHEY and CDR2 is SVGAGI. The CDR3 reads CASSLTIPSYEQYF. In nucleotides, the CDR3 is TGTGCCAGCAGCTTGACTATCCCCTCCTACGAGCAGTACTTC.

This rearrangement joins TRBV9 to TRBJ2-5; maybe TRBD1 (5 bases). The CDR3 length is 13 residues. Germline V gene lookup returns CDR1 SGDLS and CDR2 YYNGEE. Trimming pared 0 bases from V and 7 bases from J, leaving 10 bases between. CDR3 loop: CASSVAGAGTQYF. CDR3 coding DNA: TGTGCCAGCAGCGTAGCTGGGGCCGGGACCCAGTACTTC. Together with reference TRBV9 and TRBJ2-5, the CDR3 gives the full variable domain: DSGVTQTPKHLITATGQRVTLRCSPRSGDLSVYWYQQSLDQGLQFLIQYYNGEERAKGNILERFSAQQFPDLHSELNLSSLELGDSALYFCASSVAGAGTQYFGPGTRLLVL.

The rearrangement joins TRBV5-3 to TRBJ2-5, with a possible D match to TRBD2 (6 bases). TRBV5-3 is marked as an open reading frame, function uncertain. With 0 bases removed from V and 3 bases from J, the gap between germline ends came to 9 bases. The CDR3 totals 14 residues. The DNA for the CDR3 is TGTGCCAGAAGCTTGGGACTAGAGGAAGAGACCCAGTACTTC. It is translated as CARSLGLEEETQYF.

The chain links TRBV4-3 to TRBJ1-6, with D maybe TRBD1 (6 bases). The germline V gene encodes CDR1 LGHNA and CDR2 YSLEER. The germline V and J ends were trimmed by 1 base and 7 bases, with 8 bases remaining between them. The CDR3 sequence is 14 residues long. CDR3 sequence (DNA): TGCGCCAGCAGCCAAGGGACAGCCAATTCACCCCTCCACTTT. It encodes CASSQGTANSPLHF.

The V call is TRBV7-3, the J call TRBJ2-7; tentatively, D is TRBD1 (6 bases). From germline, CDR1 is SGHTA and CDR2 FQGTGA. V was shortened by 0 bases and J by 1 base, with 16 bases between the two germline ends. The length of the CDR3 is 17 residues. CDR3 protein: CASSLTFGSGVSYEQYF. CDR3 nucleotide sequence: TGTGCCAGCAGCTTAACATTTGGGTCAGGGGTGTCCTACGAGCAGTACTTC.

CDR3 sequence: CASSPNQWAETQYF. DNA for the CDR3: TGTGCCAGCAGCCCCAACCAGTGGGCGGAGACCCAGTACTTC. This chain joins TRBV5-5 and TRBJ2-5; no clear D gene. CDR3 length: 14 amino acids. Deletions cut 4 bases from V and 5 bases from J, with 15 bases between. CDR1 and CDR2 from the germline V gene are SGHKS and YYEKEE (reference sequence).

This chain links TRBV19 with TRBJ1-3; 7 nucleotides line up with TRBD1. Germline assignment: CDR1 LNHDA and CDR2 SQIVND (reference sequence). The CDR3 covers 16 residues. With V trimmed by 4 bases and J by 0 bases, 6 bases remained unmatched. CDR3 residues: CASSTRDSFSGNTIYF. The CDR3 nucleotides are TGTGCCAGTAGTACCAGGGACAGCTTCTCTGGAAACACCATATATTTT. Together with reference TRBV19 and TRBJ1-3, the CDR3 gives the full variable domain: DGGITQSPKYLFRKEGQNVTLSCEQNLNHDAMYWYRQDPGQGLRLIYYSQIVNDFQKGDIAEGYSVSREKKESFPLTVTSAQKNPTAFYLCASSTRDSFSGNTIYFGEGSWLTVV.

This sequence joins TRBV19 and TRBJ2-7, with 8 bases matching TRBD1. Germline V gene sequence: CDR1 LNHDA, CDR2 SQIVND (reference sequence). The length of the CDR3 is 16 residues. Losses at the gene ends were 2 bases for V and 0 bases for J; bases not matched to a gene: 6. The DNA of the CDR3 is TGTGCCAGTAGTATACGAACGGGACAGGTCTCCTACGAGCAGTACTTC. This translates into CASSIRTGQVSYEQYF.

The chain couples TRBV28 to TRBJ2-5, with 7 bases lining up with TRBD1. J was trimmed by 5 bases and V by 2 bases; bases with no gene match: 8. Germline loops: CDR1 MDHEN, CDR2 SYDVKM. The CDR3 extends over 15 amino acids. In DNA, the CDR3 is TGTGCCAGCAGTTTACCAGACAGGGCAACGGAGACCCAGTACTTC. Amino acid sequence: CASSLPDRATETQYF.

This rearrangement joins TRBV6-6 to TRBJ2-1; 7 nucleotides agree with TRBD2. Germline CDR1 and CDR2: MNHNY and SVGAGI (reference sequence). The CDR3 covers 15 residues. Germline trimming cut 10 bases from V and 8 bases from J; bases unmatched to any gene: 17. CDR3 in DNA: TGTGCCACCCTCAGCCTATCGGGGGGATATGATGAGCAGTTCTTC. It specifies CATLSLSGGYDEQFF.

V and J are TRBV1 and TRBJ2-5; the table's D call of TRBD2 was not tested on the DNA. TRBV1 is recorded as a pseudogene. The CDR3 consists of 10 residues. The DNA for the CDR3 is TGCACCAGCAGCCCTCAGACCCAGTACTTC. Its translation: CTSSPQTQYF.

V is TRBV7-8 and J is TRBJ1-3, with 7 bases that match TRBD1. Germline CDR1 is SGHVS and CDR2 is FQNEAQ. The CDR3 extends over 16 amino acids. After removal of 3 bases from V and 0 bases from J, the junction contained 5 bases not matched to a gene. CDR3 loop: CASSLHPGGSGNTIYF. The DNA for the CDR3 is TGTGCCAGCAGCTTGCACCCAGGGGGCTCTGGAAACACCATATATTTT.

The rearrangement uses TRBV12-5 and TRBJ1-1, with D possibly matching TRBD1 (6 bases). This CDR3 spans 14 amino acids. The V end lost 3 bases, the J end lost 5 bases, and 13 bases lay between the germline ends. Germline lookup yields CDR1 LGHNT and CDR2 FRNRAP. The CDR3 DNA reads as TGTGCTAGTGGTTTTCGGGGGGCTGGAACTGAAGCTTTCTTT. Its protein is CASGFRGAGTEAFF.

In its sample, this clone was seen once. The chain joins TRBV2 to TRBJ1-6; D is ambiguous. V lost 4 bases to trimming and J lost 7 bases, with 8 bases between them. The CDR3 runs to 13 residues. Germline loops: CDR1 SNHLY, CDR2 FYNNEI. This CDR3 is CASSAGWNSPLHF. The CDR3 DNA reads TGTGCCAGCAGTGCCGGGTGGAATTCACCCCTCCACTTT.

This chain links TRBV30 with TRBJ2-7; D may be TRBD2 (6 bases). V was pared by 2 bases and J by 6 bases, with 8 bases between. Germline V gives CDR1 GTSNPN, CDR2 SVGIG (reference sequence). The CDR3 is made up of 11 amino acids. The CDR3 nucleotides are TGTGCCTGGAGTCAGGGACTCGAGCAGTACTTC. As protein: CAWSQGLEQYF.

In its sample, this clone was seen a few times. The V and J genes are TRBV7-2 and TRBJ2-7; D uncertain. Germline V lookup: CDR1 SGHTA, CDR2 FQGNSA. The V gene lost 3 bases and the J gene lost 3 bases, with 12 bases spanning the gap. The CDR3 extends over 14 amino acids. In DNA form, the CDR3 reads TGTGCCAGCAGCTTGTGGGCTGATAGCTACGAGCAGTACTTC. It encodes CASSLWADSYEQYF.

This chain connects TRBV2 to TRBJ2-7; D remains unclear. The CDR3 runs to 11 residues. Looked up from germline, CDR1 is SNHLY and CDR2 is FYNNEI. V lost 4 bases, J lost 6 bases, and 7 bases lay in between. Written as DNA, the CDR3 is TGTGCCAGCAGTGGGCCACGCGAGCAGTACTTC. It is translated as CASSGPREQYF.

CDR3 coding DNA: TGTGCCGTCGGGGGTGGGTCTGGAAACACCATATATTTT. Translated: CAVGGGSGNTIYF. The V and J genes are TRBV2 and TRBJ1-3, with a possible D match to TRBD1 (5 bases). V lost 11 bases and J 1 base, leaving 12 bases between the germline ends. This CDR3 has 13 amino acids. Germline lookup yields CDR1 SNHLY and CDR2 FYNNEI.

This clone has just a few counts. This chain links TRBV4-3 with TRBJ1-2; a weak D match, TRBD1 (5 bases). The CDR3 runs to 15 residues. V lost 1 base and J lost 9, with 18 bases in between. The germline V gene encodes CDR1 LGHNA and CDR2 YSLEER. CDR3 sequence (DNA): TGCGCCAGCAGCCAAGGAGGGCCGGCGGAGGGGAGCTACACCTTC. Translating it yields CASSQGGPAEGSYTF.

CDR3 loop: CASSPQRDYQPQHF. The CDR3 DNA sequence: TGTGCCAGCAGTCCCCAGCGGGACTATCAGCCCCAGCATTTT. This rearrangement joins TRBV28 to TRBJ1-5, with D possibly being TRBD1 (5 bases). This CDR3 has 14 residues. CDR1 and CDR2 from the germline V gene are MDHEN and SYDVKM. V lost 5 bases and J 5 bases, leaving 13 bases between the germline ends.

This clone was seen just once. The chain has TRBV5-1 and TRBJ2-5; the match to TRBD2 covers 10 bases. The CDR3 is made up of 16 amino acids. V dropped 1 base and J dropped 5; count of bases not matched to a gene: 8. CDR1 is SGHRS, CDR2 YFSETQ, per germline. The CDR3 loop is CASSLSPAGGVETQYF. The CDR3 DNA reads as TGCGCCAGCAGCTTGTCCCCAGCGGGGGGGGTTGAGACCCAGTACTTC.

The rearrangement uses TRBV9 and TRBJ2-3; 11 bases are shared with TRBD2. The germline V gene encodes CDR1 SGDLS and CDR2 YYNGEE. The V gene end was trimmed by 7 bases and the J gene end by 2 bases; junction bases not matched to a gene: 6. There are 15 residues in the CDR3. The CDR3 loop is CASGFSGGDTDTQYF. The CDR3 DNA reads TGTGCCAGCGGCTTTAGCGGGGGGGACACAGATACGCAGTATTTT.